This T cell receptor (beta chain) was recorded in a study of shared clonotypes between healthy human individuals. Whole-study context: Three plates each covered CD4 naive and memory; CD8 naive two, CD8 memory one.

Clones were read by immunoSEQ multiplex PCR, and TCRdb kept only the in-frame ones, dropping some. The sample shows approximately 1,000,000 clones, 75% to 80% of them seen only once. From CD4+ cells came CD45RA+ naive and CD45RA-negative memory subsets. The V gene's germline CDR1 is KGHSH and CDR2 LQKENI. The CDR3 sequence is 14 residues long. V lost 3 bases, J lost 0 bases, and 9 bases lay in between. The sequenced sample consisted of memory CD4+ T cells from PBMCs. Subset specified: CD45RA-negative fraction. The chain carries TRBV18 and TRBJ2-7, with D hard to call. This TCR was sampled from a man between 18 and 29 years old in good health. Some clones in this sample may be carry-over from other donors' samples. CDR3: CASSPSFYSYEQYF. CDR3 DNA sequence: TGTGCCAGCTCACCCTCATTTTACTCCTACGAGCAGTACTTC.